One sample yielded the 21 T cell receptor beta chains listed below, sequenced in a study of T cell responses to AZD1222 COVID-19 vaccine. Clones were read by immunoSEQ multiplex PCR, and TCRdb kept only the in-frame ones, dropping some. The sample includes about 130,000 clones, roughly 91% seen only once; the top ten take around 0.98%. The material was peripheral blood, obtained 28 days after the second AZD1222 dose. The receptors derive from an adult who received the AZD1222 COVID-19 vaccine.

Of note for this clone: Since no conserved phenylalanine or tryptophan closes the CDR3, a read error is the likely cause. No DNA is shown, since the ends of the CDR3 on it are uncertain; the CDR3 is the one TCRdb lists. This chain joins TRBV9 and TRBJ2-7; TRBD2 is the table's D call and was not checked against the DNA. The CDR3 length equals 14 residues, ends included. Germline values: CDR1 SGDLS, CDR2 YYNGEE. This CDR3 reads CASSVAGTSGSPGY.

The chain carries TRBV7-2 and TRBJ1-1, with 7 bases that match TRBD1. With 0 bases clipped from V and 3 bases from J, the junction kept 4 bases outside the gene matches. From germline, CDR1 is SGHTA and CDR2 FQGNSA. The CDR3 totals 15 residues. CDR3 residues: CASSLAPGGYTEAFF. CDR3 nucleotides: TGTGCCAGCAGCTTAGCGCCAGGGGGGTACACTGAAGCTTTCTTT.

Only one count was recorded for this clone. The chain couples TRBV5-1 to TRBJ2-5; possibly TRBD1 for D (6 bases). The germline V gene has CDR1 SGHRS and CDR2 YFSETQ. The V and J ends lost 3 bases and 4 bases respectively, with 10 bases between them. The CDR3 contains 13 residues. CDR3 in DNA: TGCGCCAGCAGCTGGGTGGGGGCAGAGACCCAGTACTTC. Protein sequence: CASSWVGAETQYF.

Ten or more counts support this clone. The genes are TRBV4-1 and TRBJ2-4; no firm D call. CDR1 and CDR2 from the germline V gene are MGHRA and YSYEKL. The V and J ends lost 3 bases and 0 bases respectively, with 6 bases between them. The CDR3 contains 14 residues. The CDR3 loop is CASSHQIAKNIQYF. The CDR3 region has the DNA TGCGCCAGCAGCCATCAAATAGCCAAAAACATTCAGTACTTC.

The chain employs TRBV6-5 and TRBJ2-7; D call uncertain. The CDR3 is 15 residues long. The V end was cut by 3 bases, the J end by 2 bases, with 14 bases between. Germline CDR1 is MNHEY and CDR2 is SVGAGI. The CDR3 protein is CASSYLRTVTYEQYF. In DNA, the CDR3 is TGTGCCAGCAGTTATCTCAGGACCGTCACCTACGAGCAGTACTTC.

The chain employs TRBV6-6 and TRBJ2-3; 7 bases line up with TRBD2. The CDR3 contains 16 residues. Germline values: CDR1 MNHNY, CDR2 SVGAGI (reference sequence). V dropped 6 bases and J dropped 4; count of bases not matched to a gene: 13. The CDR3 nucleotides read TGTGCCAGCAGCTACAGTTCACCCCGGGGGGCAGATACGCAGTATTTT. This encodes CASSYSSPRGADTQYF.

This chain connects TRBV6-5 to TRBJ2-7; 10 bases align to TRBD2. CDR1 and CDR2 from the germline V gene are MNHEY and SVGAGI. This CDR3 is 16 amino acids long. Trimming cost V 2 bases and J 1 base; bases outside gene matches: 5. CDR3 DNA: TGTGCCAGCAGTTACGGGCTAGCGGGAGATTCCTACGAGCAGTACTTC. Protein: CASSYGLAGDSYEQYF.

The chain is built from TRBV3-1 (or the pseudogene TRBV3-2) and TRBJ1-1, with D hard to call. The CDR3 has 19 residues. V was pared by 0 bases and J by 1 base, with 21 bases between. Looked up from germline, CDR1 is LGHDT and CDR2 is YNNKEL (reference sequence). As DNA, the CDR3 is TGTGCCAGCAGCCAAGATCAAAGATCTTGGGCCTTATCGAACACTGAAGCTTTCTTT. As protein: CASSQDQRSWALSNTEAFF.

The rearrangement joins TRBV5-5 to TRBJ1-1; 7 bases fit TRBD1. CDR3 length: 13 residues. CDR1 SGHKS and CDR2 YYEKEE come from the germline V gene (reference sequence). V lost 4 bases to trimming and J lost 7 bases; unmatched junction nucleotides: 7. DNA of the CDR3: TGTGCCAGCAGCGGAGCGGGACAGAGTGAAGCTTTCTTT. Protein product: CASSGAGQSEAFF.

J is TRBJ2-7 and V is TRBV19; TRBD1 matches 7 bases. CDR1 and CDR2 from the germline V gene are LNHDA and SQIVND (reference sequence). Trimming removed 6 bases from V and 3 bases from J; junction bases left unmatched: 17. This CDR3 contains 17 residues. CDR3 loop: CASSPLSAGGSLYEQYF. The CDR3 nucleotides read TGTGCCAGTAGCCCTCTCTCGGCAGGGGGTTCCCTCTACGAGCAGTACTTC.

This clone was seen just once. This rearrangement joins TRBV5-6 to TRBJ2-7; 8 bases fit TRBD2. The germline V gene has CDR1 SGHDT and CDR2 YYEEEE. This CDR3 is 17 amino acids long. Trimming removed 1 base from V and 7 bases from J; junction bases left unmatched: 16. This chain's CDR3 is CASSLNTGTRGLREQYF. As DNA, the CDR3 is TGTGCCAGCAGCTTGAACACCGGGACTAGGGGATTGCGGGAGCAGTACTTC. Using reference TRBV5-6 and TRBJ2-7 for the parts outside the CDR3, the full variable domain is DAGVTQSPTHLIKTRGQQVTLRCSPKSGHDTVSWYQQALGQGPQFIFQYYEEEERQRGNFPDRFSGHQFPNYSSELNVNALLLGDSALYLCASSLNTGTRGLREQYFGPGTRLTVT.

This rearrangement joins TRBV5-1 to TRBJ1-6; 7 nucleotides align to TRBD1. CDR3 length: 15 amino acids. Germline V lookup: CDR1 SGHRS, CDR2 YFSETQ. V trimming: 4 bases; J trimming: 5 bases; junction bases outside the gene matches: 6. The CDR3, as DNA: TGCGCCAGCAGCGGCCAGGGGACAGATAATTCACCCCTCCACTTT. Its protein is CASSGQGTDNSPLHF.

The chain carries TRBV11-2 and TRBJ1-3, with TRBD1 matching over 8 bases. This CDR3 comprises 16 residues. Germline-derived CDR1 and CDR2 are SGHAT and FQNNGV. J lost 1 base, V lost 0 bases, and 2 bases had no gene match. This chain's CDR3 is CASSLDWTGSGNTIYF. In nucleotides, the CDR3 is TGTGCCAGCAGCTTAGACTGGACAGGGTCTGGAAACACCATATATTTT.

The rearrangement links TRBV11-1 to TRBJ2-4; D is unresolved. The CDR3 has 14 amino acids. V lost 1 base, J lost 4 bases, and 8 bases lay in between. Per the germline V gene, CDR1 is SGHAT and CDR2 is FQDESV (reference sequence). Here the CDR3 DNA reads TGTGCCAGCAGCTTAGAGCACAGTAAAAACATTCAGTACTTC. Encoded protein: CASSLEHSKNIQYF.

This chain joins TRBV28 and TRBJ2-5; 7 positions agree with TRBD1. Trimming took 2 bases from V and 6 from J; bases not matched to a gene: 6. Per the germline V gene, CDR1 is MDHEN and CDR2 is SYDVKM. The CDR3 totals 14 residues. In DNA form, the CDR3 reads TGTGCCAGCAGTTTACCATACAGGGGAAAGACCCAGTACTTC. Encoded protein: CASSLPYRGKTQYF. Full variable domain (rest looked up from reference TRBV28 and TRBJ2-5): DVKVTQSSRYLVKRTGEKVFLECVQDMDHENMFWYRQDPGLGLRLIYFSYDVKMKEKGDIPEGYSVSREKKERFSLILESASTNQTSMYLCASSLPYRGKTQYFGPGTRLLVL.

Concerning this clone: This specimen includes other DNA sequences encoding the same CDR3. The chain recombines TRBV19 with TRBJ1-5, with D perhaps matching TRBD1 (5 bases). The V end was cut by 6 bases, the J end by 1 base, with 7 bases between. The CDR3 is made up of 13 amino acids. Germline V gene data show CDR1 as LNHDA and CDR2 as SQIVND (reference sequence). The CDR3 DNA reads as TGTGCCAGTAGCCGACAGAGCAATCAGCCCCAGCATTTT. Amino acid sequence: CASSRQSNQPQHF.

In this sample, this clone turned up once. V is TRBV5-1 and J is TRBJ2-3, with 11 bases fitting TRBD2. Losses at the gene ends were 4 bases for V and 5 bases for J; bases not matched to a gene: 3. Germline-derived CDR1 and CDR2 are SGHRS and YFSETQ. CDR3 length: 14 amino acids. The CDR3 loop reads CASSVTSGRDTQYF. CDR3 in DNA: TGCGCCAGCAGCGTAACTAGCGGGAGAGATACGCAGTATTTT.

This chain uses TRBV25-1 with TRBJ1-1; 10 bases are a match to TRBD1. CDR1 is MGHDK and CDR2 is SYGVNS in the germline V gene. The CDR3 covers 14 residues. J lost 6 bases, V lost 5 bases, and 6 bases had no gene match. CDR3 nucleotides: TGTGCCAGCAGTAAGACAGGGGGCAAAGCTGAAGCTTTCTTT. This codes for CASSKTGGKAEAFF.

This CDR3 reads CAISGGDTFYEQYF. As DNA, the CDR3 is TGTGCCATCAGCGGGGGGGACACCTTCTACGAGCAGTACTTC. The chain recombines TRBV10-3 with TRBJ2-7, with TRBD2 identical over 8 bases. The CDR3 runs to 14 residues. Germline V gene data show CDR1 as ENHRY and CDR2 as SYGVKD. V lost 6 bases and J lost 3; bases outside the gene matches: 7.

This chain uses TRBV18 with TRBJ2-3, with 8 nucleotides matching TRBD2. The CDR3 extends over 18 amino acids. Germline V CDR1 and CDR2: KGHSH, LQKENI. V shed 4 bases, J shed 2 bases, and the junction held 14 bases outside the gene matches. In DNA, the CDR3 is TGTGCCAGCTCACGGGTGGAAGCGGGAGAAGGGCCCACAGATACGCAGTATTTT. The encoded protein is CASSRVEAGEGPTDTQYF. The full variable domain, rest sourced from reference TRBV18 and TRBJ2-3, is NAGVMQNPRHLVRRRGQEARLRCSPMKGHSHVYWYRQLPEEGLKFMVYLQKENIIDESGMPKERFSAEFPKEGPSILRIQQVVRGDSAAYFCASSRVEAGEGPTDTQYFGPGTRLTVL.

This chain connects TRBV5-1 to TRBJ1-1; maybe TRBD1 (6 bases). The CDR3 is made up of 16 amino acids. The ends were cut back, 4 bases at V and 1 base at J, with 17 bases in the middle. Germline lookup yields CDR1 SGHRS and CDR2 YFSETQ. Written as DNA, the CDR3 is TGCGCCAGCAGCGCCGCACAGGGAAATCCGAACACTGAAGCTTTCTTT. It specifies CASSAAQGNPNTEAFF.